This T cell receptor (beta chain) is from a study of blood T cell repertoires in COVID-19. At the level of the study: Acute and convalescent COVID-19 samples came from the United States, Italy and Spain. Sample material is recorded as cDNA or gDNA derived from T cells, B-cell-depleted T cells, or PBMCs.

The table lists this clone with a count of one. The CDR3 is 17 residues long. Trimming at V came to 1 base and at J to 5 bases, leaving 13 bases not matched to a gene. Germline-derived CDR1 and CDR2 are SGHDN and FVKESK. In the authors' methods: The authors estimated nucleated cell counts from reference gene primer amplification. Profiled with immunoSEQ multiplex PCR; TCRdb holds only in-frame clones, not every one. V and J calls and clone size come straight from that table; D and trimming were deduced from the DNA. The sample carries 150,000 or so clones, 86% recorded once. This TCR derives from a man aged 18 to 30 with acute or convalescent COVID-19. The rearrangement links TRBV14 to TRBJ1-1, with 7 bases identical to TRBD1. The sequencing input was peripheral blood. The CDR3: CASSQVAGGPLGTEAFF. The CDR3 region has the DNA TGTGCCAGCAGCCAAGTGGCAGGGGGTCCCTTGGGGACTGAAGCTTTCTTT.